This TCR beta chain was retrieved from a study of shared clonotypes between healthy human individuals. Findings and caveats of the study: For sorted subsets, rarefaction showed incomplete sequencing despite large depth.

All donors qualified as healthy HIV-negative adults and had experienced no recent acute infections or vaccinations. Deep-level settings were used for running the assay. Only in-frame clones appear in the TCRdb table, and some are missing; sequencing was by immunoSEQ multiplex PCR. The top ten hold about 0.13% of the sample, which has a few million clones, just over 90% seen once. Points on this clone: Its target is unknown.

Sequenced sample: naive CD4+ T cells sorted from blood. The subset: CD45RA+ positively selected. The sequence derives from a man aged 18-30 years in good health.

DNA for the CDR3: TGTGCCAGCAGTCCACTATCGACCGGTGGGGAGCAGTTCTTC. Amino acids: CASSPLSTGGEQFF. This chain connects TRBV6-5 to TRBJ2-1; D not resolved. Trimming left V 5 bases short and J 10 bases short, with 18 bases between. Germline loops: CDR1 MNHEY, CDR2 SVGAGI. The CDR3 covers 14 residues.